The rows below give T cell receptor beta chains drawn from one sample of a study of technical replicates of blood from several donors. TCRdb keeps only in-frame clones here, not all; method: immunoSEQ multiplex PCR. The sample consists of some 98,000 clones, 95% of them appearing once. The specimen sequenced was T cells isolated from PBMCs. These receptors came from a human donor in good health. CDR3s include the opening cysteine and the closing phenylalanine or tryptophan. The order of the fields is D gene, V gene, clone size, CDR3 length, J gene, CDR3 protein, CDR3 DNA. A D gene is named only where the DNA matches it firmly. Not every row has a clone size; where given, it reads once, few, many or a size class.

>.|TRBV9|.|12|TRBJ2-5
CASSVGGETQYF
TGTGCCAGCAGCGTAGGAGGGGAGACCCAGTACTTC
>TRBD2|TRBV11-2|.|15|TRBJ2-1
CASSYLGTSDNEQFF
TGTGCCAGCAGCTACTTAGGGACTAGCGACAATGAGCAGTTCTTC
>.|TRBV5-1|.|16|TRBJ1-3
CASSPGGLISGNTIYF
TGCGCCAGCAGCCCGGGGGGACTGATCTCTGGAAACACCATATATTTT
>TRBD1|TRBV19|.|11|TRBJ1-1
CASHRGRVAFF
TGTGCCAGTCACAGGGGGCGGGTAGCTTTCTTT
>TRBD1|TRBV19|.|13|TRBJ1-5
CATRGQHNQPQHF
TGTGCCACCAGGGGACAGCACAATCAGCCCCAGCATTTT
>.|TRBV25-1|.|14|TRBJ2-3
CASSEVVYTDTQYF
TGTGCCAGCAGTGAGGTAGTCTACACAGATACGCAGTATTTT
>TRBD2|TRBV10-3|once|14|TRBJ2-7
CAISGTSGFYEQYF
TGTGCCATCAGTGGAACTAGCGGTTTTTACGAGCAGTACTTC
>.|TRBV5-1|.|15|TRBJ1-4
CASSSQGLSNEKLFF
TGCGCCAGCAGCTCTCAGGGGTTGAGTAATGAAAAACTGTTTTTT
>TRBD1|TRBV7-6|.|15|TRBJ2-7
CASSYRQGASYEQYF
TGTGCCAGCAGCTACAGACAGGGGGCTTCCTACGAGCAGTACTTC
>TRBD2|TRBV4-2|.|16|TRBJ2-3
CASSQVAGGVTDTQYF
TGTGCCAGCAGCCAAGTAGCGGGAGGGGTTACAGATACGCAGTATTTT
>.|TRBV4-2|.|17|TRBJ1-3
CASSHSVSMVAGNTIYF
TGTGCCAGCAGCCATAGTGTGTCTATGGTGGCTGGAAACACCATATATTTT
>TRBD1|TRBV5-1|.|14|TRBJ1-1
CASSARQGRTEAFF
TGCGCCAGCAGCGCGAGACAGGGGAGGACTGAAGCTTTCTTT
>TRBD1|TRBV4-1|.|15|TRBJ1-2
CASSQVGTGTYGYTF
TGCGCCAGCAGCCAAGTCGGGACAGGGACCTATGGCTACACCTTC
>TRBD1|TRBV4-1|.|16|TRBJ2-7
CASSHSPGQGTYEQYF
TGCGCCAGCAGCCACAGCCCGGGACAGGGGACCTACGAGCAGTACTTC
>TRBD1|TRBV29-1|.|15|TRBJ1-2
CSVPGTGEKMGGYTF
TGCAGCGTTCCGGGGACAGGGGAAAAAATGGGAGGCTACACCTTC